The 24 T cell receptor beta chains presented below share a single source sample, sequenced in a study of T-cell memory formation after mild COVID-19. TCRdb re-analysed the 5' RACE reads in MiXCR, keeping a single row per CDR3 protein. This table holds 300,000 or so distinct CDR3 sequences, roughly 17% found once. Sample: PBMCs or a T cell subset sorted from them (not recorded which). Receptors were obtained from a young man who had mild COVID-19 (a few samples of this study predate the infection). Cell type and time point are not known.

This clonotype was observed a handful of times. The chain is built from TRBV9 and TRBJ1-5, with a weak D call TRBD1 (5 bases). Trimming removed 4 bases at V and 0 bases at J, with 11 bases between. Per the germline V gene, CDR1 is SGDLS and CDR2 is YYNGEE. The CDR3 runs 15 residues. The CDR3 bases are TGTGCCAGCAGCCGACAGCCCTATAGCAATCAGCCCCAGCATTTT. It codes for CASSRQPYSNQPQHF. The full variable domain, rest sourced from reference TRBV9 and TRBJ1-5, is DSGVTQTPKHLITATGQRVTLRCSPRSGDLSVYWYQQSLDQGLQFLIQYYNGEERAKGNILERFSAQQFPDLHSELNLSSLELGDSALYFCASSRQPYSNQPQHFGDGTRLSIL.

This clonotype has just a few counts. The rearrangement links TRBV28 to TRBJ2-5, with D possibly matching TRBD1 (6 bases). V was trimmed by 2 bases and J by 2 bases, leaving 15 bases between them. The CDR3 extends over 16 amino acids. CDR1 MDHEN and CDR2 SYDVKM come from the germline V gene. Written as DNA, the CDR3 is TGTGCCAGCAGTTTAGTGACAGGTCTCCTTCAAGAGACCCAGTACTTC. The encoded protein is CASSLVTGLLQETQYF.

This clonotype was counted a few times. The V and J genes are TRBV2 and TRBJ2-1; perhaps TRBD1 as D (6 bases). V lost 7 bases, J lost 9 bases, and 16 bases lay in between. The CDR3 has 13 amino acids. The germline CDR1 and CDR2 sequences are SNHLY and FYNNEI. CDR3 nucleotide sequence: TGTGCCAGCACAGGGGCATGGAGTGGTGAGCAGTTCTTC. Its translation: CASTGAWSGEQFF. Full variable domain (rest looked up from reference TRBV2 and TRBJ2-1): EPEVTQTPSHQVTQMGQEVILRCVPISNHLYFYWYRQILGQKVEFLVSFYNNEISEKSEIFDDQFSVERPDGSNFTLKIRSTKLEDSAMYFCASTGAWSGEQFFGPGTRLTVL.

The chain couples TRBV5-1 to TRBJ2-5; 8 nucleotides align to TRBD1. V shed 0 bases, J shed 4 bases, and the junction held 5 bases outside the gene matches. The CDR3 sequence is 15 residues long. From germline, CDR1 is SGHRS and CDR2 YFSETQ. The CDR3: CASSLGQGRGETQYF. The CDR3 nucleotides are TGCGCCAGCAGCTTGGGACAGGGGAGAGGAGAGACCCAGTACTTC.

The V and J genes are TRBV7-2 and TRBJ2-3; 7 nucleotides agree with TRBD1. This CDR3 is built from 14 residues. The V gene's germline CDR1 is SGHTA and CDR2 FQGNSA. The J segment lost 3 bases and the V segment lost 8 bases, leaving 8 bases of the junction unmatched. The CDR3: CASGPGTETDTQYF. CDR3 nucleotide sequence: TGTGCCAGCGGCCCCGGGACAGAAACAGATACGCAGTATTTT.

V gene TRBV11-2 combines with J gene TRBJ2-3; 8 nucleotides agree with TRBD2. Germline V gene sequence: CDR1 SGHAT, CDR2 FQNNGV. CDR3 size: 17 residues. V gave up 1 base and J gave up 0 bases; unmatched junction bases: 6. The DNA for the CDR3 is TGTGCCAGCAGCTTAGGGCGTAGCGGGGCTAGCACAGATACGCAGTATTTT. Its protein product is CASSLGRSGASTDTQYF. Drawing the rest from reference TRBV11-2 and TRBJ2-3, the complete variable domain is EAGVAQSPRYKIIEKRQSVAFWCNPISGHATLYWYQQILGQGPKLLIQFQNNGVVDDSQLPKDRFSAERLKGVDSTLKIQPAKLEDSAVYLCASSLGRSGASTDTQYFGPGTRLTVL.

The chain recombines TRBV7-9 with TRBJ1-3; D unclear. Per germline, CDR1 SEHNR and CDR2 FQNEAQ (reference sequence). The CDR3 contains 15 residues. Trimming stripped 6 bases from V and 0 bases from J, with 12 bases between. CDR3: CASRNRRDSGNTIYF. The CDR3 DNA sequence: TGTGCCAGCAGGAATAGGAGGGACTCTGGAAACACCATATATTTT.

This clonotype was seen only a few times. This chain connects TRBV18 to TRBJ2-2; D is undetermined. The CDR3 consists of 14 residues. Germline V gives CDR1 KGHSH, CDR2 LQKENI. V was pared by 4 bases and J by 5 bases, with 11 bases between. CDR3 in amino acids: CASSRSFGTGELFF. The CDR3 region has the DNA TGTGCCAGCTCACGTTCCTTTGGAACCGGGGAGCTGTTTTTT.

V is TRBV11-2 and J is TRBJ1-1; no definite D call. CDR3 length equals 15 residues. Germline lookup yields CDR1 SGHAT and CDR2 FQNNGV. Trimming removed 1 base from V and 4 bases from J, with 13 bases in between. The CDR3 loop is CASSLAPRRVTEAFF. CDR3 sequence (DNA): TGTGCCAGCAGCTTAGCCCCGAGGAGGGTCACTGAAGCTTTCTTT.

The rearrangement links TRBV4-3 to TRBJ1-6; D remains unclear. The germline CDR1 and CDR2 sequences are LGHNA and YSLEER. With 4 bases removed from V and 4 bases from J, the gap between germline ends came to 8 bases. This CDR3 comprises 14 residues. The CDR3 sequence is CASSLGRYNSPLHF. Here the CDR3 DNA reads TGCGCCAGCAGCCTCGGACGGTATAATTCACCCCTCCACTTT.

The rearrangement links TRBV12-3 or TRBV12-4 to TRBJ2-3; D is unclear. The CDR3 loop spans 12 amino acids. The germline V and J ends were trimmed by 8 bases and 2 bases, with 8 bases remaining between them. The CDR3 nucleotides are TGTGCCAGCCCCTTGATCACAGATACGCAGTATTTT. It specifies CASPLITDTQYF.

The table lists this clonotype with a few counts. The rearrangement joins TRBV20-1 to TRBJ2-3; D possibly corresponds to TRBD2 (5 bases). From germline, CDR1 is DFQATT and CDR2 SNEGSKA (reference sequence). V was trimmed by 3 bases and J by 0 bases, leaving 10 bases between them. CDR3 size: 14 residues. CDR3: CSARLGISTDTQYF. The CDR3 DNA sequence: TGCAGTGCTAGGCTCGGGATTAGCACAGATACGCAGTATTTT.

V is TRBV18 and J is TRBJ2-7, with TRBD2 matching over 8 bases. The junction had 6 bases not matched to a gene; V was cut back by 6 bases and J by 2 bases. This CDR3 comprises 14 residues. Germline CDR1 and CDR2: KGHSH and LQKENI. CDR3 in amino acids: CASSTREGPYEQYF. Here the CDR3 DNA reads TGTGCCAGCTCGACCCGGGAGGGCCCCTACGAGCAGTACTTC.

This clonotype has at least ten counts. The junction differs from germline at one of its ends, possibly a read error. The rearrangement joins TRBV4-1 to TRBJ2-5, with TRBD2 identical over 7 bases. The CDR3 runs 14 residues. The germline CDR1 and CDR2 sequences are MGHRA and YSYEKL. As DNA, the CDR3 is TGCGCCAGCAGCCCCCGGGAGGCCATAGAGGCCCAGTACTTC. Its translation: CASSPREAIEAQYF.

This clonotype was counted only a few times. The chain uses TRBV20-1 and TRBJ2-1; D gene unclear. From germline, CDR1 is DFQATT and CDR2 SNEGSKA (reference sequence). This CDR3 spans 16 amino acids. Trimming shortened V by 1 base and J by 2 bases, and 15 bases separated the two germline ends. The chain's CDR3 is CSARGGLLHTYNEQFF. CDR3 nucleotides: TGCAGTGCTAGAGGCGGCCTCCTACATACCTACAATGAGCAGTTCTTC.

The table lists this clonotype with a few counts. DNA of the CDR3: TGTGCCAGCAGCTTAAAGTTCTCTCCCGTCACCGGGGAGCTGTTTTTT. It specifies CASSLKFSPVTGELFF. The chain joins TRBV7-6 to TRBJ2-2, with unresolved D. V dropped 2 bases and J dropped 4 bases, with 14 bases sitting between them. This CDR3 is built from 16 residues. CDR1 and CDR2 from the germline V gene are SGHVS and FNYEAQ.

This clonotype was found a few times. This chain uses TRBV18 with TRBJ1-1, with no clear D. Germline V lookup: CDR1 KGHSH, CDR2 LQKENI. The CDR3 covers 13 residues. The V and J ends lost 6 bases and 0 bases respectively, with 8 bases between them. CDR3 loop: CASSNQVNTEAFF. The CDR3, as DNA: TGTGCCAGCTCCAATCAGGTGAACACTGAAGCTTTCTTT.

This clonotype was observed at least ten times. The chain uses TRBV7-6 and TRBJ2-1; D not resolved. The germline V and J ends were trimmed by 3 bases and 4 bases, with 7 bases remaining between them. This CDR3 is 13 amino acids long. CDR1 and CDR2 from the germline V gene are SGHVS and FNYEAQ. The CDR3: CASSFQEYNEQFF. CDR3 nucleotide sequence: TGTGCCAGCAGCTTCCAGGAGTACAATGAGCAGTTCTTC.

This clonotype appeared a few times. The chain uses TRBV10-3 and TRBJ2-3; weak D call: TRBD1 (7 bases). CDR3 size: 16 residues. Looked up from germline, CDR1 is ENHRY and CDR2 is SYGVKD. Trimming removed 3 bases at V and 2 bases at J, with 15 bases between. CDR3 amino acids: CAISEDGGQNTDTQYF. In nucleotides, the CDR3 is TGTGCCATCAGTGAAGACGGGGGACAGAACACAGATACGCAGTATTTT.

This clonotype was counted between two and nine times. The CDR3 here is CASRGRAGGAVNEQFF. CDR3 bases: TGCGCCAGCAGGGGAAGGGCGGGGGGCGCGGTCAATGAGCAGTTCTTC. The gene calls are TRBV10-2 and TRBJ2-1, with TRBD2 identical over 8 bases. Germline CDR1 reads WSHSY; CDR2 reads SAAADI. Losses at the gene ends were 6 bases for V and 6 bases for J; bases not matched to a gene: 13. The length of the CDR3 is 16 residues.

This clonotype occurred a few times. The rearrangement links TRBV5-4 to TRBJ2-1; D ambiguous. This CDR3 region has 13 residues. V was trimmed by 1 base and J by 10 bases, leaving 12 bases between them. The germline gives CDR1 SGHNT, CDR2 YYREEE (reference sequence). CDR3 amino acids: CASSLYPRIEQFF. CDR3 nucleotides: TGTGCCAGCAGCTTGTATCCAAGAATCGAGCAGTTCTTC. The full variable domain, its missing parts supplied by reference TRBV5-4 and TRBJ2-1, is ETGVTQSPTHLIKTRGQQVTLRCSSQSGHNTVSWYQQALGQGPQFIFQYYREEENGRGNFPPRFSGLQFPNYSSELNVNALELDDSALYLCASSLYPRIEQFFGPGTRLTVL.

This clonotype has just a few counts. The chain carries TRBV29-1 and TRBJ1-2; no firm D call. Germline loops: CDR1 SQVTM, CDR2 ANQGSEA. The CDR3 contains 11 residues. The V gene lost 3 bases and the J gene lost 4 bases, with 6 bases spanning the gap. The CDR3 DNA is TGCAGCGTTGAGAGGGTCTATGGCTACACCTTC. This gives the protein CSVERVYGYTF.

This sequence joins TRBV19 and TRBJ1-1; D is undetermined. Trimming pared 1 base from V and 4 bases from J, leaving 13 bases between. CDR3 size: 15 residues. Germline V gives CDR1 LNHDA, CDR2 SQIVND (reference sequence). In nucleotides, the CDR3 is TGTGCCAGTAGTATAGTAGGGCAGCCGGCCACTGAAGCTTTCTTT. This gives the protein CASSIVGQPATEAFF.

The chain recombines TRBV5-1 with TRBJ2-5; 11 bases line up with TRBD2. The CDR3 sequence is 15 residues long. With 6 bases clipped from V and 7 bases from J, the junction kept 11 bases outside the gene matches. CDR1 and CDR2 (germline): SGHRS, YFSETQ. The CDR3 nucleotides read TGCGCCAGCACCACTAGCGGGGGTAGAGTGGGGACCCAGTACTTC. Translated, it gives CASTTSGGRVGTQYF.